These T cell receptor beta chains were read from a single sample in a study of blood T cell repertoires in COVID-19. Clones were sequenced by immunoSEQ multiplex PCR, and TCRdb holds only the in-frame ones, with some missing. Altogether approximately 150,000 clones are present, under 90% being singletons, with the ten largest covering nearly 8%. Material: PBMCs or T cells enriched from blood (not recorded which). Receptor source: a woman between 45 and 60 years old who had recovered from COVID-19. Both conserved end residues are part of each CDR3. The order of the fields is clone size, D gene, J gene, V gene, CDR3 DNA, CDR3 protein. D genes are given only for firm matches. Clone size is not always given. Where it is, it says once, few, many or a class for expanded clones.

abundance: -; d_gene: -; j_gene: TRBJ2-5; v_gene: TRBV21-1; CDR3nt: TGTGCCAGCAATGGGCATCACACGGTCCAAGAGACCCAGTACTTC; CDR3aa: CASNGHHTVQETQYF
abundance: -; d_gene: -; j_gene: TRBJ1-2; v_gene: TRBV15; CDR3nt: TGTGCCACCAGCAGAGATTCGAAGGGGGGAGGGTATGGCTACACCTTC; CDR3aa: CATSRDSKGGGYGYTF
abundance: -; d_gene: TRBD1; j_gene: TRBJ2-3; v_gene: TRBV7-2; CDR3nt: TGTGCCAGCAGCCCGACAGGGGGTGGCGATACGCAGTATTTT; CDR3aa: CASSPTGGGDTQYF
abundance: once; d_gene: TRBD1; j_gene: TRBJ1-2; v_gene: TRBV5-1; CDR3nt: TGCGCCAGCAGCTCGCGACAGGGAACTAACTATGGCTACACCTTC; CDR3aa: CASSSRQGTNYGYTF
abundance: -; d_gene: TRBD2; j_gene: TRBJ2-1; v_gene: TRBV3-1/TRBV3-2; CDR3nt: TGTGCCAGCAGCCGAAACCTAGCGGCCCAAAGCTCCTACAATGAGCAGTTCTTC; CDR3aa: CASSRNLAAQSSYNEQFF
abundance: -; d_gene: -; j_gene: TRBJ1-5; v_gene: TRBV2; CDR3nt: TGTGCCAGCAGTGCGTCGAGGGTAGGAAATCAGCCCCAGCATTTT; CDR3aa: CASSASRVGNQPQHF
abundance: once; d_gene: -; j_gene: TRBJ2-5; v_gene: TRBV5-8; CDR3nt: TGTGCCAGCAGCTTGGGCCTAGCGTACCAAGAGACCCAGTACTTC; CDR3aa: CASSLGLAYQETQYF
abundance: -; d_gene: -; j_gene: TRBJ1-2; v_gene: TRBV28; CDR3nt: TGTGCCAGCAGATCCCTCCGGGGAGGCTATGGCTACACCTTC; CDR3aa: CASRSLRGGYGYTF
abundance: -; d_gene: -; j_gene: TRBJ2-2; v_gene: TRBV15; CDR3nt: TGTGCCACCAGCCTAGCGAACACCGGGGAGCTGTTTTTT; CDR3aa: CATSLANTGELFF
abundance: -; d_gene: -; j_gene: TRBJ1-2; v_gene: TRBV28; CDR3nt: TGTGCCAGCACCATGACGGGGTCCTATGGCTACACCTTC; CDR3aa: CASTMTGSYGYTF
abundance: -; d_gene: TRBD2; j_gene: TRBJ2-1; v_gene: TRBV5-8; CDR3nt: TGTGCCAGCAGCTGGGGACTAGCGGGAGTCAATGAGCAGTTCTTC; CDR3aa: CASSWGLAGVNEQFF
abundance: -; d_gene: -; j_gene: TRBJ2-7; v_gene: TRBV7-2; CDR3nt: TGTGCCAGCAGCCTCACCGACTTAGCCTACGAGCAGTACTTC; CDR3aa: CASSLTDLAYEQYF
abundance: -; d_gene: TRBD1; j_gene: TRBJ1-1; v_gene: TRBV27; CDR3nt: TGTGCCAGCGGTACACAGGGGGCGCAAACTGAAGCTTTCTTT; CDR3aa: CASGTQGAQTEAFF
abundance: -; d_gene: -; j_gene: TRBJ2-7; v_gene: TRBV27; CDR3nt: TGTGCCAGCAGTTCGCAGGGGCTCTCCTACGAGCAGTACTTC; CDR3aa: CASSSQGLSYEQYF
abundance: -; d_gene: -; j_gene: TRBJ1-2; v_gene: TRBV5-5; CDR3nt: TGTGCCAGCAGCCTAGACTCAGGGGGCTACACCTTC; CDR3aa: CASSLDSGGYTF
abundance: -; d_gene: -; j_gene: TRBJ1-3; v_gene: TRBV10-1; CDR3nt: TGCGCCACCCACAACTCTGGAAACACCATATATTTT; CDR3aa: CATHNSGNTIYF
abundance: -; d_gene: -; j_gene: TRBJ2-7; v_gene: TRBV19; CDR3nt: TGTGCCAGTAGTAGGCTGGTTGGGAGTGGGTACGAGCAGTACTTC; CDR3aa: CASSRLVGSGYEQYF
abundance: once; d_gene: TRBD2; j_gene: TRBJ2-3; v_gene: TRBV28; CDR3nt: TGTGCCAGCAGTTTGACTAGCCCAGATACGCAGTATTTT; CDR3aa: CASSLTSPDTQYF
abundance: once; d_gene: -; j_gene: TRBJ1-5; v_gene: TRBV6-2/TRBV6-3; CDR3nt: TGTGCCAGCAGTTATTTGGAGAATAGCAATCAGCCCCAGCATTTT; CDR3aa: CASSYLENSNQPQHF
abundance: few; d_gene: TRBD1; j_gene: TRBJ1-4; v_gene: TRBV7-2; CDR3nt: TGTGCCAGCAGTCCGACAGGGGCTAATGAAAAACTGTTTTTT; CDR3aa: CASSPTGANEKLFF
abundance: few; d_gene: -; j_gene: TRBJ2-7; v_gene: TRBV10-3; CDR3nt: TGTGCCATCAGGGGTAGGGGAAATGACGAGCAGTACTTC; CDR3aa: CAIRGRGNDEQYF
abundance: -; d_gene: -; j_gene: TRBJ2-5; v_gene: TRBV11-3; CDR3nt: TGTGCCAGCAGCTTTGGAGTTCCCCCGACCCAGTACTTC; CDR3aa: CASSFGVPPTQYF
abundance: -; d_gene: TRBD1; j_gene: TRBJ1-1; v_gene: TRBV13; CDR3nt: TGTGCCAGCAGCTCTTCTGGACAGGTCCTAGAGGCTTTCTTT; CDR3aa: CASSSSGQVLEAFF
abundance: -; d_gene: -; j_gene: TRBJ1-1; v_gene: TRBV7-2; CDR3nt: TGTGCCAGCAGCTTATCTACAGGGAACACTGAAGCTTTCTTT; CDR3aa: CASSLSTGNTEAFF
abundance: -; d_gene: -; j_gene: TRBJ1-2; v_gene: TRBV19; CDR3nt: TGTGCCTCAGCCGGGACTACTTATGGCTACACCTTC; CDR3aa: CASAGTTYGYTF
abundance: -; d_gene: TRBD1; j_gene: TRBJ2-1; v_gene: TRBV19; CDR3nt: TGTGCCAGTAGGAACCCTGGGGACAGAGAAAATGAGCAGTTCTTC; CDR3aa: CASRNPGDRENEQFF
abundance: -; d_gene: -; j_gene: TRBJ2-1; v_gene: TRBV5-1; CDR3nt: TGCGCCAGCAGCTTGGTGGCGGGAACGGGCAATGAGCAGTTCTTC; CDR3aa: CASSLVAGTGNEQFF
abundance: once; d_gene: -; j_gene: TRBJ1-1; v_gene: TRBV12-3/TRBV12-4; CDR3nt: TGTGCCAGCAGTTACAGGGAGGGCACTGAAGCTTTCTTT; CDR3aa: CASSYREGTEAFF
abundance: -; d_gene: TRBD2; j_gene: TRBJ2-1; v_gene: TRBV6-2/TRBV6-3; CDR3nt: TGTGCCAGCAGTTACTCAGCGGGGAATTACAATGAGCAGTTCTTC; CDR3aa: CASSYSAGNYNEQFF